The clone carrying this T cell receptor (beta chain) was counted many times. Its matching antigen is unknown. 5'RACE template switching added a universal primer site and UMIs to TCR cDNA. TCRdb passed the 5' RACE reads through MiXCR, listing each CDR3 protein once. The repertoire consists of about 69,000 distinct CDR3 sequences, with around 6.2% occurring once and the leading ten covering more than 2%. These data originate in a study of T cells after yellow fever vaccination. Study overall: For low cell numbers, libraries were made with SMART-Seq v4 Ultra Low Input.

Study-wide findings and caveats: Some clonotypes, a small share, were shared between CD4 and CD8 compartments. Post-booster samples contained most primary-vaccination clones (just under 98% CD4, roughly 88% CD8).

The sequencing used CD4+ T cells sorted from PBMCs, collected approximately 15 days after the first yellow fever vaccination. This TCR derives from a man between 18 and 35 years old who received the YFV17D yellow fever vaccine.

The CDR3 coding sequence is TGTGCCAGCAGCTTGGATGGAAGGGGCTACACCTTC. It translates to CASSLDGRGYTF. V is TRBV5-4 and J is TRBJ1-2; unclear D gene. The CDR3 has 12 amino acids. V was pared by 0 bases and J by 8 bases, with 8 bases between. Looked up from germline, CDR1 is SGHNT and CDR2 is YYREEE (reference sequence).